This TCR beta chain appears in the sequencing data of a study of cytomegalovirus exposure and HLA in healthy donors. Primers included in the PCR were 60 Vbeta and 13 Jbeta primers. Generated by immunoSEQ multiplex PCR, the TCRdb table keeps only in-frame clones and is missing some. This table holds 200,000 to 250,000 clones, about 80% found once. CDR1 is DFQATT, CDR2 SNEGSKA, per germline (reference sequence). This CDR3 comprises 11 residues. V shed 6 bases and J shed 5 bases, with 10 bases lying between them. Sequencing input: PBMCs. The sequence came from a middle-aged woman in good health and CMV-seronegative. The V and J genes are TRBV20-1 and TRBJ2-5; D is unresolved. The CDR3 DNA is TGCAGTGCCGCCGAGATGGAGACCCAGTACTTC. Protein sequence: CSAAEMETQYF.